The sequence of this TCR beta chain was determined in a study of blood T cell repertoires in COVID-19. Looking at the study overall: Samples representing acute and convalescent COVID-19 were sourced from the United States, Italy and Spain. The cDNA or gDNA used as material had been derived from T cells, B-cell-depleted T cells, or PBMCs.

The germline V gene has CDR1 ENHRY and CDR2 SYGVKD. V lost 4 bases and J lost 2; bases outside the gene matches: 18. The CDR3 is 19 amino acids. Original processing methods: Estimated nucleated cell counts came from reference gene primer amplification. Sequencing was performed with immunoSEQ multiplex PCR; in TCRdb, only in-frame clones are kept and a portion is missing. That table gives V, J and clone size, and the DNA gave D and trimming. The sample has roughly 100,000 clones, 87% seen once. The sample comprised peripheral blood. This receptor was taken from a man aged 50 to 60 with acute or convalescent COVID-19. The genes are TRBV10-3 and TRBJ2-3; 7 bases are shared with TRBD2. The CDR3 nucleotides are TGTGCCATCAGTGGCCCACTCCGCGGGAGTCCTGGGCCCACAGATACGCAGTATTTT. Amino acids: CAISGPLRGSPGPTDTQYF.